This T cell receptor (beta chain) was identified during a study of Ad26.COV2.S vaccination and SARS-CoV-2 variants. The overall study: Donor was assigned to the Ad26.COV2.S arm of trial COV1001. General study results and limits: In vaccinated individuals, spike-specific CD8+ and CD4+ T cell responses reportedly displayed substantial breadth. Researchers reported similar non-spike TCR breadth in vaccine and placebo recipients.

Germline V lookup: CDR1 LNHNV, CDR2 YYDKDF (reference sequence). The V and J ends lost 1 base and 2 bases, in that order; junction bases with no gene match: 4. This CDR3 contains 17 residues. This clone has just a few counts. Its antigen is as yet unknown. Data came from immunoSEQ multiplex PCR; TCRdb stores just in-frame clones and leaves some out. The repertoire consists of about 410,000 clones, with about 85% occurring once and the leading ten covering approximately 3.7%. Specified treatment: over 15 received Ad26.COV2.S at low or high dose, single or two shots; a few received placebo; per-sample allocation not given. Sample collection was performed on day 63 after the first vaccine or placebo injection. Wuhan-strain SARS-CoV-2 spike was expressed by the Ad26 vector that made up the vaccine.

This TCR derives from a person aged 18-60 years who received the Ad26.COV2.S COVID-19 vaccine or a placebo. This chain joins TRBV15 and TRBJ1-6, with 8 bases that match TRBD1. Sequences were derived from peripheral blood, sampled in a trial of Ad26.COV2.S vaccine versus placebo. The CDR3 DNA sequence: TGTGCCACCAGCAGAGGACCACAGGGGGCCTATAATTCACCCCTCCACTTT. Protein: CATSRGPQGAYNSPLHF.